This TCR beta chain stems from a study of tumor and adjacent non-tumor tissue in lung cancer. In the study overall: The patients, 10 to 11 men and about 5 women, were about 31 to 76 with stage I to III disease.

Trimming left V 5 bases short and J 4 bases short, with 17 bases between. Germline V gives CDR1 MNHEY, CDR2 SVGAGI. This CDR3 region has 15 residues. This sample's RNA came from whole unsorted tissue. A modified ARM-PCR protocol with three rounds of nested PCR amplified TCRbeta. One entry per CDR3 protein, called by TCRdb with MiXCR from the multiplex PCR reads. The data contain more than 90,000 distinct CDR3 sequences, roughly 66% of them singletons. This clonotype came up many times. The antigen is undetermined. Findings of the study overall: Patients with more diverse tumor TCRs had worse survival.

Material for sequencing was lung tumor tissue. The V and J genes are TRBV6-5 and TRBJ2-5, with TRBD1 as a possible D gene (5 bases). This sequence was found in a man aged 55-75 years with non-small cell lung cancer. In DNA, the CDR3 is TGTGCCAGCAGTCGTGATAGGGGAAGCCGAGAGACCCAGTACTTC. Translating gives CASSRDRGSRETQYF.